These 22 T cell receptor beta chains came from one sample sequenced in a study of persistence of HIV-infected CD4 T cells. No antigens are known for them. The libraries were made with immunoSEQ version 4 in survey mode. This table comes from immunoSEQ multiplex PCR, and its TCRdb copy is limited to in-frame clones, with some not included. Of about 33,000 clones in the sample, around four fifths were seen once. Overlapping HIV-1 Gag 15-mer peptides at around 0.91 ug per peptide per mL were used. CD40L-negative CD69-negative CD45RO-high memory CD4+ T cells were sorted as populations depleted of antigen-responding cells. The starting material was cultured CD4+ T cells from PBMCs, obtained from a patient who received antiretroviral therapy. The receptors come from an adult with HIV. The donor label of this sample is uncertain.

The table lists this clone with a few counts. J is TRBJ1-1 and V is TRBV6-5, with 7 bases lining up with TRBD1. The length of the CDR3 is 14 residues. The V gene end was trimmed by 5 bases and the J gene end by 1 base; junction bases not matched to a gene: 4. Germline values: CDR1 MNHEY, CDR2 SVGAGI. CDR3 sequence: CASSPNRGNTEAFF. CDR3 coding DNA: TGTGCCAGCAGTCCGAACAGGGGGAACACTGAAGCTTTCTTT.

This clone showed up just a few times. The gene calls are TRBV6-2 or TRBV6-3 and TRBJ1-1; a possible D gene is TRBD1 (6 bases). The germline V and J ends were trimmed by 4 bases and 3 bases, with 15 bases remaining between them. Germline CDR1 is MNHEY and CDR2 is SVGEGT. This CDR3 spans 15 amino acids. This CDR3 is CASSSHPRQDTEAFF. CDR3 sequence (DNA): TGTGCCAGCAGTTCTCACCCCCGACAGGACACTGAAGCTTTCTTT.

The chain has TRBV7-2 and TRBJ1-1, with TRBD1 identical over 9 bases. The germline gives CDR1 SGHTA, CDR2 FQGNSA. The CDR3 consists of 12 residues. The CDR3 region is CAVDRGWTEAFF. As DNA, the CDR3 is TGTGCAGTCGACAGGGGGTGGACTGAAGCTTTCTTT.

The CDR3 is CASSKQGFYSNQPQHF. The DNA of the CDR3 is TGTGCCAGCAGCAAACAGGGGTTCTATAGCAATCAGCCCCAGCATTTT. The chain combines TRBV21-1 with TRBJ1-5; TRBD1 reflects the table's D call only, with no check against the DNA. TRBV21-1 is termed a pseudogene. The CDR3 runs 16 residues.

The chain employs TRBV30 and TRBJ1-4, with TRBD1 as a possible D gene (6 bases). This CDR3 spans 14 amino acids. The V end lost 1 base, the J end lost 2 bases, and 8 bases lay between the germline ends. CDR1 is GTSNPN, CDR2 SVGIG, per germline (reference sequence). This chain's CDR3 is CAWSGQGTNEKLFF. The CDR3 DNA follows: TGTGCCTGGAGTGGGCAGGGGACTAATGAAAAACTGTTTTTT.

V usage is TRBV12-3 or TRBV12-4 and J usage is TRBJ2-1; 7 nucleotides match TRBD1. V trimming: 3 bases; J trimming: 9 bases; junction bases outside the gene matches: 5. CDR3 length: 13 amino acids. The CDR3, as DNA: TGTGCCAGCAGTTTTAACAGGGGTGGTGAGCAGTTCTTC. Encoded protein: CASSFNRGGEQFF.

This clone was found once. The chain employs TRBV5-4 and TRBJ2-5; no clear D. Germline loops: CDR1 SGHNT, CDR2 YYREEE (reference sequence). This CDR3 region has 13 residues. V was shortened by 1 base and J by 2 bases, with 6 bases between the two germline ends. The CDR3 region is CASSLNRQETQYF. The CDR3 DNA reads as TGTGCCAGCAGCTTGAACCGACAAGAGACCCAGTACTTC.

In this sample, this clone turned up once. The CDR3 reads CASSQVRGPANYGYTF. DNA of the CDR3: TGTGCCAGCAGCCAAGTTCGGGGTCCGGCAAACTATGGCTACACCTTC. The J gene is TRBJ1-2, the V gene TRBV14; D is ambiguous. Trimming pared 1 base from V and 2 bases from J, leaving 14 bases between. The CDR3 runs 16 residues. CDR1 is SGHDN, CDR2 FVKESK, per germline.

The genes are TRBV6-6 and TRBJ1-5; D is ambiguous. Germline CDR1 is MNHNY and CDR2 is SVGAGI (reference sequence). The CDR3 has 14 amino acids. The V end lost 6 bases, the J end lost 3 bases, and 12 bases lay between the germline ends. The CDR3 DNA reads TGTGCCAGCAGCCTGGAGGGAACCAATCAGCCCCAGCATTTT. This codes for CASSLEGTNQPQHF.

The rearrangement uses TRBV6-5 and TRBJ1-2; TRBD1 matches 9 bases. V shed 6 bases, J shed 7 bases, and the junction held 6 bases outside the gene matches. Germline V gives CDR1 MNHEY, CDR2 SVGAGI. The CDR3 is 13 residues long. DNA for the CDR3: TGTGCCAGCAGAAAGACAGGGGGTGGTGGCTACACCTTC. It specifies CASRKTGGGGYTF.

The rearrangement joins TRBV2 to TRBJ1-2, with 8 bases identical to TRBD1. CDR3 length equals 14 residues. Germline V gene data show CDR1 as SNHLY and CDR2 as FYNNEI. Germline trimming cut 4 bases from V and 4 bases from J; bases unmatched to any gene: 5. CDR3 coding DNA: TGTGCCAGCAGTGGACAGGGGAGTTTCTATGGCTACACCTTC. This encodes CASSGQGSFYGYTF.

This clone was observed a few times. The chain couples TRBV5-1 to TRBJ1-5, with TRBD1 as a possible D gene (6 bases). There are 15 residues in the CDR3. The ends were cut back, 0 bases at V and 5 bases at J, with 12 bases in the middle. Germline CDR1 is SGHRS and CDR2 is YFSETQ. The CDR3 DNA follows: TGCGCCAGCAGCTTGGAGCGACAGGTGGATCAGCCCCAGCATTTT. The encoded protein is CASSLERQVDQPQHF. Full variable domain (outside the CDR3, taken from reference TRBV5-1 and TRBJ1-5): KAGVTQTPRYLIKTRGQQVTLSCSPISGHRSVSWYQQTPGQGLQFLFEYFSETQRNKGNFPGRFSGRQFSNSRSEMNVSTLELGDSALYLCASSLERQVDQPQHFGDGTRLSIL.

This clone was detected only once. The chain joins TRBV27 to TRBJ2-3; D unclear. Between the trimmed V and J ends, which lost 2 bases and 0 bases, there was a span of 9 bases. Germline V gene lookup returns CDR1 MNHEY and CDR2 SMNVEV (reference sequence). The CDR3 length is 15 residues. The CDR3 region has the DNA TGTGCCAGCAGTTTAAGAACCCCCAGCACAGATACGCAGTATTTT. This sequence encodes CASSLRTPSTDTQYF.

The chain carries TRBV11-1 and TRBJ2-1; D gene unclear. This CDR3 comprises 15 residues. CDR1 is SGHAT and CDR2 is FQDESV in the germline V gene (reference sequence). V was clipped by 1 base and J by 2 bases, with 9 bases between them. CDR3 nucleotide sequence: TGTGCCAGCAGCTTAGGTGGGAATCCCTACAATGAGCAGTTCTTC. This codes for CASSLGGNPYNEQFF.

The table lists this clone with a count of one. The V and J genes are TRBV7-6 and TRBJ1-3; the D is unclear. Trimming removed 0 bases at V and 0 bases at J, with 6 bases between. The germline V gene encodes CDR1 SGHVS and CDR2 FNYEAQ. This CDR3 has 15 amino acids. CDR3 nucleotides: TGTGCCAGCAGCTTAGCGACTAGCTCTGGAAACACCATATATTTT. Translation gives CASSLATSSGNTIYF.

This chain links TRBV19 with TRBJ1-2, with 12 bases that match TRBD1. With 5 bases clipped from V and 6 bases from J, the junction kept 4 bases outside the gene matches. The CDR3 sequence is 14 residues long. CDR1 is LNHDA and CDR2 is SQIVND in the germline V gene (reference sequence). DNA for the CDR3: TGTGCCAGTAGTGTGGGACAGGGGGCGAATGGCTACACCTTC. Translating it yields CASSVGQGANGYTF.

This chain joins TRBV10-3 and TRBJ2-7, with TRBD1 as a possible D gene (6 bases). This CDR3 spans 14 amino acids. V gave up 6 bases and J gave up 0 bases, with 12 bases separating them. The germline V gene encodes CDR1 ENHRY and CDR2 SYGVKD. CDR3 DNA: TGTGCCATCAGCCGATTGGACAGCTCCTACGAGCAGTACTTC. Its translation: CAISRLDSSYEQYF.

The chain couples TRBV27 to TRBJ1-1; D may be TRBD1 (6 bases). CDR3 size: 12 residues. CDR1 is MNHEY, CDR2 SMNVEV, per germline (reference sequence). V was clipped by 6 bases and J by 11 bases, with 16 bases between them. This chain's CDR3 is CASSRPGAWAFF. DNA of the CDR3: TGTGCCAGCAGCCGACCGGGGGCGTGGGCTTTCTTT.

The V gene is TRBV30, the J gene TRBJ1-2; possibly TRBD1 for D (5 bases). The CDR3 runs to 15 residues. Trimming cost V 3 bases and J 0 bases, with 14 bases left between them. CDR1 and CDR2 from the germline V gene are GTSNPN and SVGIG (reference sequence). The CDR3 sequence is CAWSGTAPTNYGYTF. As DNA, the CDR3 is TGTGCCTGGAGCGGGACTGCCCCTACTAACTATGGCTACACCTTC.

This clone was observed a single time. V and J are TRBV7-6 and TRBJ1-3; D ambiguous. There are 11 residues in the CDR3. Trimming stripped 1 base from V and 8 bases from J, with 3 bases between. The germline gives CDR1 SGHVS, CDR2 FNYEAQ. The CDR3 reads CASSLEDTIYF. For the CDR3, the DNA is TGTGCCAGCAGCTTAGAGGACACCATATATTTT.

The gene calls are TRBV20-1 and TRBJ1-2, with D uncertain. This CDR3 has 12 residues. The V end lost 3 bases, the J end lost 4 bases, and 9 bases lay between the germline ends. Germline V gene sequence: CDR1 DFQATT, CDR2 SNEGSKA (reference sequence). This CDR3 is CSASQGRYGYTF. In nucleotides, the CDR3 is TGCAGTGCTAGTCAAGGGCGCTATGGCTACACCTTC.

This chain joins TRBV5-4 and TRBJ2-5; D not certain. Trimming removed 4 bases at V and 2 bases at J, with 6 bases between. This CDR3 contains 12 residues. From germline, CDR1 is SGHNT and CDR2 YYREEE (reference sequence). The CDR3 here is CASSTDQETQYF. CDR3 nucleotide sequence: TGTGCCAGCAGCACGGATCAAGAGACCCAGTACTTC.